The entry below describes one T cell receptor beta chain. Antigen unknown. Method: immunoSEQ multiplex PCR; TCRdb's copy keeps in-frame clones and lacks some. This sample yields 130,000 to 150,000 clones, of which almost 90% are seen a single time; 7.5% to 8.5% belongs to the top ten. CDR1 MNHEY and CDR2 SMNVEV come from the germline V gene (reference sequence). There are 14 residues in the CDR3. Trimming removed 0 bases from V and 4 bases from J, with 9 bases in between. The data stem from a study of cytomegalovirus exposure and HLA in healthy donors. General study points: Diagnosis of cytomegalovirus status made by the classifier reportedly showed high specificity and sensitivity.

The clonotype originates from a woman aged 18-35 years in good health and CMV-seropositive. V usage is TRBV27 and J usage is TRBJ1-1, with D possibly being TRBD1 (5 bases). The material sequenced was PBMCs. In nucleotides, the CDR3 is TGTGCCAGCAGTTTATCGACAGACGGCACTGAAGCTTTCTTT. This sequence encodes CASSLSTDGTEAFF.